This T cell receptor beta chain was sequenced during a study of T cell repertoires in cytomegalovirus infection. The overall study: The public TCR beta signatures pointed to both CMV infection and matching HLA type.

A word on this clonotype: The antigen is unknown. A junction end diverges from the germline sequence, so it may reflect a read error.

This CDR3 is 14 amino acids long. Germline-derived CDR1 and CDR2 are SGHVS and FNYEAQ. Regarding the study as a whole: Accumulated public TCR beta family frequency recognized individuals carrying CMV together with the relevant HLA.

TCRdb used MiXCR to reprocess the reads, holding one entry per CDR3 protein. The repertoire holds roughly 920,000 distinct CDR3 sequences, with around a third as singletons. The material sequenced was cultured CD8+ T cells from PBMCs, taken from culture after CMV antigen stimulation. The chain recombines TRBV7-6 with TRBJ1-6; 8 bases are a match to TRBD1. The clonotype was recovered from a human donor in good health (CMV status not recorded). Some clones in this sample may be carry-over from other donors' samples. In DNA form, the CDR3 reads TGTGCCAGCAGCGCCGGACAGGGAAATTTACCCCTCCACTTT. Translation gives CASSAGQGNLPLHF.